Sequencing of this TCR beta chain was carried out in a study of monozygotic twins with inflammatory bowel disease. On this clonotype itself: Its antigen is unknown.

Each sample had eight separate cDNA synthesis reactions. TCRalpha along with TCRbeta cDNA was subjected to two nested PCRs lasting about 15 and 9 cycles. After re-calling the 5' RACE reads, TCRdb lists one entry per CDR3 protein, DNA absent. The sample features roughly 100,000 distinct CDR3 sequences, with 1.5% to 2% in its top ten. The study, taken as a whole, reports: Among IBD patients, fewer clonotypes were shared with others than among healthy twins, especially with disease activity. By inverse Simpson index, TCRbeta diversity was lower in IBD patients than in healthy co-twins.

This CDR3 has 15 residues. CDR1 MNHEY and CDR2 SVGEGT come from the germline V gene. This receptor was obtained from a human donor with ulcerative colitis or Crohn's disease, or a healthy co-twin of an affected twin (not recorded which). The sample was blood. The V call is TRBV6-2 or TRBV6-3, the J call TRBJ2-5. This chain's CDR3 is CASSYASVVQETQYF.